The T cell receptor (beta chain) described here comes from a study of shared clonotypes between healthy human individuals. This table comes from immunoSEQ multiplex PCR, and its TCRdb copy is limited to in-frame clones, with some not included. The sample consists of some 2,100,000 clones, roughly 95% of them appearing once. Looked up from germline, CDR1 is MNHEY and CDR2 is SMNVEV (reference sequence). The CDR3 extends over 15 amino acids. Trimming stripped 1 base from V and 3 bases from J, with 12 bases between. This sequence joins TRBV27 and TRBJ1-2; no firm D call. This TCR came from a man aged 18 to 35 in good health. Sequences were obtained from naive CD4+ T cells sorted from blood. Subset in this sample: CD45RA+ positively selected. DNA of the CDR3: TGTGCCAGCAGTTTATTTGGAGAGCCTGACTATGGCTACACCTTC. Its protein product is CASSLFGEPDYGYTF.